These 13 T cell receptor beta chains originate from one sample sequenced in a study of cytomegalovirus exposure and HLA in healthy donors. With 60 Vbeta and 13 Jbeta primers, the PCR was carried out. Repertoires were generated with immunoSEQ multiplex PCR, while TCRdb's copy carries only in-frame clones and drops some. This sample yields over 150,000 clones, of which approximately 71% are seen a single time; 4.9% belongs to the top ten. Sequencing was carried out using PBMCs. These receptors were obtained from a male donor in good health and CMV-seronegative.

The rearrangement links TRBV27 to TRBJ2-1; 12 positions agree with TRBD2. The CDR3 runs to 15 residues. J gave up 3 bases and V 4 bases, and 1 base lay outside the gene matches. Germline V CDR1 and CDR2: MNHEY, SMNVEV (reference sequence). CDR3 amino acids: CASSSGLAGYNEQFF. The CDR3 nucleotides read TGTGCCAGCAGTTCGGGACTAGCGGGCTACAATGAGCAGTTCTTC.

V gene TRBV7-7 combines with J gene TRBJ2-1; 12 bases line up with TRBD2. The ends lost 5 bases at V and 0 bases at J; junction bases unmatched: 8. The length of the CDR3 is 18 residues. Germline lookup yields CDR1 SSHAT and CDR2 FNYEAQ (reference sequence). Written as DNA, the CDR3 is TGTGCCAGCAGCCCTAGCGGGAGGGCCTTTAGCTCCTACAATGAGCAGTTCTTC. This gives the protein CASSPSGRAFSSYNEQFF.

This CDR3 is CASSYGRWGDAEDEQYF. DNA of the CDR3: TGTGCCAGCAGCTATGGTCGGTGGGGGGACGCTGAGGACGAGCAGTACTTC. The rearrangement uses TRBV11-2 and TRBJ2-7; TRBD2 might be the D (6 bases). There are 17 residues in the CDR3. V was clipped by 4 bases and J by 5 bases, with 24 bases between them. Germline CDR1 and CDR2: SGHAT and FQNNGV.

This chain uses TRBV27 with TRBJ1-4, with no clear D. The germline gives CDR1 MNHEY, CDR2 SMNVEV (reference sequence). The CDR3 contains 14 residues. Trimming pared 2 bases from V and 7 bases from J, leaving 11 bases between. CDR3 sequence (DNA): TGTGCCAGCAGTTTAACCCCCCGGGGTGAAAAACTGTTTTTT. Amino acid sequence: CASSLTPRGEKLFF. Together with reference TRBV27 and TRBJ1-4, the CDR3 gives the full variable domain: EAQVTQNPRYLITVTGKKLTVTCSQNMNHEYMSWYRQDPGLGLRQIYYSMNVEVTDKGDVPEGYKVSRKEKRNFPLILESPSPNQTSLYFCASSLTPRGEKLFFGSGTQLSVL.

This rearrangement joins TRBV7-2 to TRBJ2-7; 7 bases align to TRBD2. The V gene end was trimmed by 6 bases and the J gene end by 3 bases; junction bases not matched to a gene: 8. The CDR3 is made up of 14 amino acids. Germline V lookup: CDR1 SGHTA, CDR2 FQGNSA. The CDR3 spells CASSIGTSVYEQYF. Written as DNA, the CDR3 is TGTGCCAGCAGTATCGGCACTAGCGTCTACGAGCAGTACTTC.

The chain carries TRBV7-8 and TRBJ2-7, with TRBD2 matching over 11 bases. V lost 4 bases and J lost 3; bases outside the gene matches: 8. CDR1 is SGHVS and CDR2 is FQNEAQ in the germline V gene. The length of the CDR3 is 16 residues. The CDR3 here is CASSSKRGTSGYEQYF. The DNA of the CDR3 is TGTGCCAGCAGCTCTAAACGAGGGACTAGCGGCTACGAGCAGTACTTC.

This clone was detected only a few times. The chain combines TRBV18 with TRBJ1-5, with 9 bases fitting TRBD1. This CDR3 is built from 15 residues. Germline V CDR1 and CDR2: KGHSH, LQKENI. Unmatched junction bases numbered 12, after V lost 6 bases and J lost 9 bases. The CDR3 DNA is TGTGCCAGCTCGGGACAGGGCTATCTGTACGCGCCCCAGCATTTT. This sequence encodes CASSGQGYLYAPQHF.

The gene calls are TRBV11-2 and TRBJ2-7, with TRBD2 matching over 8 bases. This CDR3 spans 14 amino acids. Per germline, CDR1 SGHAT and CDR2 FQNNGV. The V gene end was trimmed by 4 bases and the J gene end by 3 bases; junction bases not matched to a gene: 5. DNA of the CDR3: TGTGCCAGCAGCTCTCAGCGGGAGCTCTACGAGCAGTACTTC. This encodes CASSSQRELYEQYF.

V is TRBV6-4 and J is TRBJ2-3; 7 positions match TRBD1. The CDR3 contains 14 residues. The V segment lost 6 bases and the J segment 3 bases; nucleotides outside the gene matches: 6. Germline lookup yields CDR1 MRHNA and CDR2 SNTAGT. The CDR3 bases are TGTGCCAGCAGGGCCAGGGGACAGACAGATACGCAGTATTTT. This translates into CASRARGQTDTQYF.

The V call is TRBV5-1, the J call TRBJ2-1; D perhaps matches TRBD1 (6 bases). Trimming took off 0 bases at V and 4 bases at J, with 11 bases between the two ends. The CDR3 has 15 residues. Germline V gives CDR1 SGHRS, CDR2 YFSETQ. The DNA of the CDR3 is TGCGCCAGCAGCTTGGTTACAGGGTCATACAATGAGCAGTTCTTC. This gives the protein CASSLVTGSYNEQFF.

This chain links TRBV30 with TRBJ1-2, with D unclear. Trimming shortened V by 0 bases and J by 2 bases, and 4 bases separated the two germline ends. The CDR3 length is 12 residues. The germline gives CDR1 GTSNPN, CDR2 SVGIG (reference sequence). CDR3 nucleotide sequence: TGTGCCTGGAGTGTACACAACTATGGCTACACCTTC. Its translation: CAWSVHNYGYTF.

This chain uses TRBV7-2 with TRBJ1-1, with D maybe TRBD1 (6 bases). The CDR3 covers 12 residues. Trimming stripped 5 bases from V and 11 bases from J, with 15 bases between. Germline values: CDR1 SGHTA, CDR2 FQGNSA. The CDR3 DNA follows: TGTGCCAGCAGCCTGGACAGCGGGGGCGCTTTCTTT. This gives the protein CASSLDSGGAFF.

Written as DNA, the CDR3 is TGTGCCAGCATGGGCGGGAGAAAGTTCAAGAATGAGCAGTTCTTC. It is translated as CASMGGRKFKNEQFF. The chain has TRBV27 and TRBJ2-1; 7 nucleotides match TRBD2. The junction had 13 bases not matched to a gene; V was cut back by 7 bases and J by 7 bases. The CDR3 covers 15 residues. Germline values: CDR1 MNHEY, CDR2 SMNVEV (reference sequence).